This TCR beta chain was sequenced during a study of cytomegalovirus exposure and HLA in healthy donors. Study information: A later analysis reported the same platform for the roughly 120 validation repertoires and the roughly 700 first-cohort repertoires. Study-level results: Rarity held for most TCR sequences, but there were some public TCRs that occurred in many donors. Cytomegalovirus-associated TCR beta chains were listed, numbering around 150. Testing in vitro showed a few CMV-associated chains specific for CMV antigens.

The repertoire was sequenced with immunoSEQ multiplex PCR; TCRdb's copy has only in-frame clones and lacks some. This table has around 98,000 clones, around 90% appearing once. With respect to this clone: Its specificity is not known.

Germline V gives CDR1 SGHVS, CDR2 FQNEAQ. V was trimmed by 5 bases and J by 3 bases, leaving 14 bases between them. The CDR3 is made up of 15 amino acids. V usage is TRBV7-8 and J usage is TRBJ2-1; a weak D match, TRBD2 (5 bases). The clonotype comes from a woman aged 25-40 years in good health and CMV-seronegative. Material: PBMCs. CDR3 in amino acids: CASSASAGVYNEQFF. DNA of the CDR3: TGTGCCAGCAGCGCCTCGGCCGGGGTCTACAATGAGCAGTTCTTC.